This T cell receptor (beta chain) is from a study of shared clonotypes between healthy human individuals. Turning to the study itself: The donor pool was made up of two women and a few men aged 18 to 49.

The assay was run at deep level. Per sorted-subset replicate PCR, input was 150 to 250 ng DNA, representing roughly 29,000 T cell genomes. Sequenced by immunoSEQ multiplex PCR; TCRdb stores in-frame clones only, minus some. The data hold millions of clones, with 85% to 95% observed a single time. This CDR3 comprises 12 residues. Germline values: CDR1 MNHEY, CDR2 SMNVEV (reference sequence). V dropped 5 bases and J dropped 3 bases, with 8 bases sitting between them. CD45RO-negative, CCR7-positively selected cells formed the naive CD8 fraction, excluding terminally differentiated effector memory CD45RA+ cells. The donors, healthy adults who were HIV-negative, had experienced no recent acute infections or vaccinations.

This receptor was obtained from a man aged 18-30 years in good health. V usage is TRBV27 and J usage is TRBJ2-7, with D uncertain. Sample: naive CD8+ T cells sorted from blood. CDR3 bases: TGTGCCAGCAGTGGTATGAGCTACGAGCAGTACTTC. This gives the protein CASSGMSYEQYF.